The 8 T cell receptor beta chains given below trace back to one sample, sequenced in a study of T cell responses to AZD1222 COVID-19 vaccine. Profiling relied on immunoSEQ multiplex PCR, and the TCRdb table lists in-frame clones only, not all of them. This table has about 110,000 clones, 92% appearing once. The source material was peripheral blood, sampled 28 days after the second AZD1222 dose. The receptors here all came from an adult who received the AZD1222 COVID-19 vaccine.

The chain couples TRBV27 to TRBJ1-2; TRBD1 aligns across 9 bases. CDR3 length: 17 residues. Trimming removed 2 bases from V and 7 bases from J; junction bases left unmatched: 14. The germline gives CDR1 MNHEY, CDR2 SMNVEV (reference sequence). CDR3 region: CASSLVLGTGKRSGYTF. The CDR3 DNA is TGTGCCAGCAGTTTAGTATTGGGGACAGGGAAAAGGAGTGGCTACACCTTC.

This rearrangement joins TRBV7-9 to TRBJ1-5; 12 bases line up with TRBD1. V shed 5 bases and J 6 bases; nucleotides not matched to a gene: 5. This CDR3 region has 15 residues. CDR1 and CDR2 (germline): SEHNR, FQNEAQ (reference sequence). CDR3 protein: CASSPGDRGLQPQHF. The DNA for the CDR3 is TGTGCCAGCAGCCCAGGGGACAGGGGGCTTCAGCCCCAGCATTTT.

The chain carries TRBV5-5 and TRBJ1-4, with D hard to call. The CDR3 totals 17 residues. V lost 1 base to trimming and J lost 0 bases, with 13 bases between them. Per germline, CDR1 SGHKS and CDR2 YYEKEE (reference sequence). The CDR3 DNA is TGTGCCAGCAGCTTGAAGGCGCTAACGGCAACTAATGAAAAACTGTTTTTT. Translating gives CASSLKALTATNEKLFF.

The gene calls are TRBV4-1 and TRBJ1-4; D not resolved. The germline CDR1 and CDR2 sequences are MGHRA and YSYEKL. This CDR3 is 15 amino acids long. Trimming stripped 1 base from V and 8 bases from J, with 14 bases between. The CDR3, as DNA: TGCGCCAGCAGCCAAGTGAACACCGGAGGGGAAAAACTGTTTTTT. It is translated as CASSQVNTGGEKLFF.

This sequence joins TRBV7-8 and TRBJ2-1; D gene uncertain. This CDR3 is built from 15 residues. CDR1 SGHVS and CDR2 FQNEAQ come from the germline V gene. Trimming shortened V by 5 bases and J by 7 bases, and 18 bases separated the two germline ends. The CDR3 DNA follows: TGTGCCAGCAGCAATAGGTGGAACGGGTTGAATGAGCAGTTCTTC. Protein product: CASSNRWNGLNEQFF.

This clone showed up just once. V is TRBV20-1 and J is TRBJ1-2; tentatively, D is TRBD1 (6 bases). Deletions cut 2 bases from V and 8 bases from J, with 9 bases between. Per the germline V gene, CDR1 is DFQATT and CDR2 is SNEGSKA (reference sequence). The length of the CDR3 is 11 residues. CDR3 amino acids: CSARYRGGYTF. In nucleotides, the CDR3 is TGCAGTGCTAGATATAGGGGGGGCTACACCTTC.

V usage is TRBV10-2 and J usage is TRBJ2-1; 8 nucleotides line up with TRBD2. From germline, CDR1 is WSHSY and CDR2 SAAADI. V was pared by 0 bases and J by 5 bases, with 6 bases of the junction left unmatched. This CDR3 spans 16 amino acids. CDR3 amino acids: CASSESFQRGNNEQFF. Written as DNA, the CDR3 is TGCGCCAGCAGTGAGTCGTTCCAGCGGGGGAACAATGAGCAGTTCTTC.

This chain links TRBV9 with TRBJ2-5; a possible D gene is TRBD2 (6 bases). The CDR3 sequence is 16 residues long. Germline CDR1 reads SGDLS; CDR2 reads YYNGEE. V was pared by 0 bases and J by 1 base, with 13 bases between. CDR3 sequence: CASSVDGRRGQETQYF. Here the CDR3 DNA reads TGTGCCAGCAGCGTAGACGGAAGGCGGGGCCAAGAGACCCAGTACTTC.